This T cell receptor (beta chain) emerged from a study of blood T cell repertoires in COVID-19. Study-wide background: PBMCs, B-cell-depleted T cells, or T cells were the source of the cDNA or gDNA that made up the material.

Sequencing was performed with immunoSEQ multiplex PCR; in TCRdb, only in-frame clones are kept and a portion is missing. Of roughly 260,000 clones in the sample, roughly nine tenths were seen once. Categorization into cohorts depended on clinical history that participants reported. V lost 3 bases and J lost 7, with 13 bases in between. Germline values: CDR1 LGHDT, CDR2 YNNKEL (reference sequence). This CDR3 contains 13 residues. The TCR sequence derives from a human donor in a cohort exposed to, infected with or recovered from COVID-19 (not recorded which). The donor label of this sample is uncertain. The sequenced sample consisted of PBMCs or T cells enriched from blood (not recorded which). The chain has TRBV3-1 (or the pseudogene TRBV3-2) and TRBJ2-7; D perhaps matches TRBD2 (5 bases). The CDR3 DNA reads as TGTGCCAGCAGCCAGGTCCAGACGGGGGAGCAGTACTTC. Translating it yields CASSQVQTGEQYF.